In its sample, the clone carrying this T cell receptor (beta chain) was seen many times. Its specificity is not known. The source of the sample is a study of T cells in Graves' hyperthyroidism and ophthalmopathy. There were TCR beta CDR3 regions amplified from RNA transcripts. The HTBI primer set drove a first-round RT-PCR of the TCR CDR3. TCRdb re-derived calls from the multiplex PCR reads in MiXCR, one entry per CDR3 protein. Counted here are 300,000 or so distinct CDR3 sequences, 17% occurring once; the ten biggest clones make up approximately 60%. Exclusions: uncontrolled infection, other autoimmune disease, pregnancy, lactation. Thyroid ultrasound, orbital computed tomography, clinical symptoms, and serum thyroxine and TRAb underpinned diagnoses. Study outcomes and limitations: Among clonotypes expanded in thyroid above 0.001, most were also found in blood.

After removal of 6 bases from V and 7 bases from J, the junction contained 5 bases not matched to a gene. The V gene's germline CDR1 is ENHRY and CDR2 SYGVKD. CDR3 size: 13 residues. V is TRBV10-3 and J is TRBJ2-1, with TRBD1 identical over 8 bases. Sequences were obtained from blood. This TCR was sampled from a woman in her sixties or seventies with Graves' ophthalmopathy. For the CDR3, the DNA is TGTGCCATCAGCCTGGACAGGGTAAATGAGCAGTTCTTC. Its protein product is CAISLDRVNEQFF.